Each of the 23 T cell receptor beta chains below was sequenced from the same sample in a study of T-cell reconstitution after alpha-beta-depleted transplantation in children. As it was prepared, the TCRbeta library received unique molecular identifiers. TCRdb ran MiXCR on the PCR reads and lists one entry per CDR3 protein. Here the sample spans roughly 400,000 distinct CDR3 sequences, approximately 41% being singletons. Sequencing used PBMCs, obtained before TCRalphabeta/CD19-depleted stem cell transplant. These receptor sequences come from a girl aged 2-10 years with aplastic anemia, due to receive a stem cell transplant.

This chain joins TRBV4-1 and TRBJ2-5; D is perhaps TRBD2 (5 bases). CDR1 and CDR2 from the germline V gene are MGHRA and YSYEKL. The CDR3 spans 14 residues. V was shortened by 4 bases and J by 5 bases, with 14 bases between the two germline ends. CDR3 nucleotide sequence: TGCGCCAGCAGCCGCCAACTAGGACGGGAGACCCAGTACTTC. Residues: CASSRQLGRETQYF.

This clonotype was seen ten or more times. CDR3 protein: CSASDGGTQYF. The CDR3 DNA sequence: TGCAGTGCTAGCGATGGGGGGACCCAGTACTTC. V gene TRBV20-1 combines with J gene TRBJ2-5, with D perhaps being TRBD1 or TRBD2 (5 bases each). The CDR3 consists of 11 residues. With 3 bases removed from V and 7 bases from J, the gap between germline ends came to 9 bases. The germline CDR1 and CDR2 sequences are DFQATT and SNEGSKA (reference sequence).

This chain links TRBV20-1 with TRBJ2-7; the D gene could be TRBD1 or TRBD2 (5 bases each). The germline V gene has CDR1 DFQATT and CDR2 SNEGSKA (reference sequence). V was cut by 2 bases and J by 2 bases, with 16 bases left in between. CDR3 length equals 15 residues. The DNA of the CDR3 is TGCAGTGCTAGACCTGGAGGCAGGGCCCCCTACGAGCAGTACTTC. Its protein product is CSARPGGRAPYEQYF.

This rearrangement joins TRBV28 to TRBJ1-2; TRBD1 matches 10 bases. The germline V gene has CDR1 MDHEN and CDR2 SYDVKM. Trimming at V came to 6 bases and at J to 3 bases, leaving 4 bases not matched to a gene. This CDR3 is 14 amino acids long. DNA for the CDR3: TGTGCCAGCAGCCTAGGGACAGGGGACTATGGCTACACCTTC. This encodes CASSLGTGDYGYTF.

The V call is TRBV25-1, the J call TRBJ2-2; TRBD1 matches at 7 bases. The CDR3 consists of 15 residues. Germline CDR1 and CDR2: MGHDK and SYGVNS. V lost 6 bases to trimming and J lost 5 bases; unmatched junction nucleotides: 9. The CDR3 protein is CASRRDRDQTGELFF. Written as DNA, the CDR3 is TGTGCCAGCAGGCGCGACAGGGATCAGACCGGGGAGCTGTTTTTT.

This clonotype showed up just a few times. The gene calls are TRBV12-3 or TRBV12-4 and TRBJ2-3; 12 nucleotides match TRBD1. CDR3 length: 15 residues. The V and J ends lost 6 bases and 6 bases, in that order; junction bases with no gene match: 7. The CDR3 DNA is TGTGCCAGCAGAGCCGGGACAGGGGGCGCGGATACGCAGTATTTT. Amino acid sequence: CASRAGTGGADTQYF.

The chain joins TRBV7-3 to TRBJ2-3; D might be TRBD1 or TRBD2, each matching 5 bases. The germline CDR1 and CDR2 sequences are SGHTA and FQGTGA. This CDR3 has 15 amino acids. V lost 5 bases and J lost 2, with 14 bases in between. CDR3 protein: CASSAEGSPTDTQYF. CDR3 in DNA: TGTGCCAGCAGCGCCGAGGGGTCCCCCACAGATACGCAGTATTTT.

Only a few counts were recorded for this clonotype. J is TRBJ2-1 and V is TRBV20-1, with TRBD1 as a possible D gene (6 bases). The germline CDR1 and CDR2 sequences are DFQATT and SNEGSKA (reference sequence). Trimming shortened V by 3 bases and J by 2 bases, and 8 bases separated the two germline ends. The CDR3 consists of 13 residues. The CDR3 here is CSARTGAYNEQFF. CDR3 coding DNA: TGCAGTGCTAGGACAGGTGCCTACAATGAGCAGTTCTTC.

This clonotype was recorded a few times. This chain links TRBV12-3 or TRBV12-4 with TRBJ2-4, with D possibly being TRBD2 (6 bases). Between the trimmed V and J ends, which lost 2 bases and 9 bases, there was a span of 11 bases. This CDR3 region has 13 residues. In DNA, the CDR3 is TGTGCCAGCAGTTTATTGGGACTTAGCATTCAGTACTTC. Residues: CASSLLGLSIQYF.

The rearrangement uses TRBV5-1 and TRBJ2-1, with 10 bases matching TRBD2. Looked up from germline, CDR1 is SGHRS and CDR2 is YFSETQ. The CDR3 is 16 residues long. V shed 0 bases and J 7 bases; nucleotides not matched to a gene: 7. As DNA, the CDR3 is TGCGCCAGCAGCTTGGTGGAAGCGGGAGGGAGGAATGAGCAGTTCTTC. Protein product: CASSLVEAGGRNEQFF.

This clonotype was observed many times. The J gene is TRBJ2-7, the V gene TRBV6-2 or TRBV6-3, with unresolved D. V was cut by 5 bases and J by 5 bases, with 19 bases left in between. From germline, CDR1 is MNHEY and CDR2 SVGEGT. The CDR3 sequence is 15 residues long. The chain's CDR3 is CASSGTDTPSDEQYF. CDR3 in DNA: TGTGCCAGCAGTGGCACAGATACCCCGTCTGACGAGCAGTACTTC.

This clonotype has only one observation. The chain combines TRBV15 with TRBJ2-1; D may match TRBD1 or TRBD2 (6 bases each). This CDR3 region has 18 residues. CDR1 is LNHNV, CDR2 YYDKDF, per germline (reference sequence). V was shortened by 0 bases and J by 4 bases, with 19 bases between the two germline ends. DNA of the CDR3: TGTGCCACCAGCAGAGATGGGATGGACGGGGGCTGGTACAATGAGCAGTTCTTC. The encoded protein is CATSRDGMDGGWYNEQFF.

The chain recombines TRBV29-1 with TRBJ1-4, with D possibly TRBD1 on 5 matching bases. The CDR3 is 11 amino acids. The V end lost 2 bases, the J end lost 7 bases, and 5 bases lay between the germline ends. CDR1 and CDR2 from the germline V gene are SQVTM and ANQGSEA. The DNA of the CDR3 is TGCAGCGTTGAACAGGGTGAAAAACTGTTTTTT. It specifies CSVEQGEKLFF.

This chain joins TRBV7-2 and TRBJ1-3; D is possibly TRBD1 (6 bases). The CDR3 is made up of 16 amino acids. V dropped 4 bases and J dropped 0 bases, with 13 bases sitting between them. Germline V gene data show CDR1 as SGHTA and CDR2 as FQGNSA. The CDR3 protein is CASSSRTASSGNTIYF. The CDR3 DNA follows: TGTGCCAGCAGCTCCCGGACAGCGAGCTCTGGAAACACCATATATTTT.

This chain links TRBV30 with TRBJ2-5; 9 bases line up with TRBD1. The CDR3 has 14 residues. The germline V gene encodes CDR1 GTSNPN and CDR2 SVGIG (reference sequence). The ends lost 1 base at V and 6 bases at J; junction bases unmatched: 6. The CDR3 DNA is TGTGCCTGGAGTGCTACAGGGGGCGTAAAGACCCAGTACTTC. This gives the protein CAWSATGGVKTQYF.

This clonotype has a single count. The rearrangement uses TRBV15 and TRBJ2-5; tentatively, D is TRBD2 (7 bases). Germline V gene data show CDR1 as LNHNV and CDR2 as YYDKDF (reference sequence). The CDR3 contains 15 residues. V lost 0 bases to trimming and J lost 2 bases, with 10 bases between them. The CDR3 DNA follows: TGTGCCACCAGCAGAGATAAGGGGGGGCAAGAGACCCAGTACTTC. Amino acid sequence: CATSRDKGGQETQYF.

The V call is TRBV6-5, the J call TRBJ2-1; D may be TRBD1 (6 bases). V was cut by 1 base and J by 5 bases, with 15 bases left in between. CDR1 is MNHEY, CDR2 SVGAGI, per germline. The CDR3 consists of 16 residues. DNA for the CDR3: TGTGCCAGCAGTTACTTTATCATTCGGACAGACAATGAGCAGTTCTTC. Translating it yields CASSYFIIRTDNEQFF.

This chain connects TRBV19 to TRBJ2-2, with D perhaps matching TRBD1 (6 bases). The CDR3 loop spans 14 amino acids. CDR1 LNHDA and CDR2 SQIVND come from the germline V gene (reference sequence). The DNA for the CDR3 is TGTGCAACAAACTCAGGGGCATACACCGGGGAGCTGTTTTTT. It encodes CATNSGAYTGELFF. Combining the CDR3 with reference TRBV19 and TRBJ2-2 gives the whole variable domain DGGITQSPKYLFRKEGQNVTLSCEQNLNHDAMYWYRQDPGQGLRLIYYSQIVNDFQKGDIAEGYSVSREKKESFPLTVTSAQKNPTAFYLCATNSGAYTGELFFGEGSRLTVL.

This clonotype showed up many times. The chain links TRBV7-2 to TRBJ2-1, with a possible D match to TRBD1 (6 bases). There are 14 residues in the CDR3. Germline V gene data show CDR1 as SGHTA and CDR2 as FQGNSA. Between the trimmed V and J ends, which lost 3 bases and 4 bases, there was a span of 10 bases. This CDR3 is CASSLQGWYNEQFF. The DNA for the CDR3 is TGTGCCAGCAGCTTGCAGGGGTGGTACAATGAGCAGTTCTTC.

This rearrangement joins TRBV7-9 to TRBJ2-2, with D possibly matching TRBD2 (5 bases). The CDR3 consists of 14 residues. Germline CDR1 and CDR2: SEHNR and FQNEAQ (reference sequence). V gave up 0 bases and J gave up 6 bases, with 8 bases separating them. The CDR3 DNA sequence: TGTGCCAGCAGCTTAGCCGGGGTTTCCGGGGAGCTGTTTTTT. It encodes CASSLAGVSGELFF.

The chain employs TRBV27 and TRBJ1-2; D call uncertain. This CDR3 spans 14 amino acids. Germline CDR1 is MNHEY and CDR2 is SMNVEV (reference sequence). V was clipped by 3 bases and J by 8 bases, with 16 bases between them. The CDR3 is CASSLTPVPGGYTF. The CDR3 DNA reads TGTGCCAGCAGTTTGACCCCGGTCCCCGGGGGCTACACCTTC.

The chain employs TRBV7-3 and TRBJ2-3, with TRBD2 matching 9 bases. CDR3 length equals 16 residues. CDR1 SGHTA and CDR2 FQGTGA come from the germline V gene. With 4 bases clipped from V and 4 bases from J, the junction kept 9 bases outside the gene matches. In DNA, the CDR3 is TGTGCCAGCAGCTCTACCTGGGGCGGGAGGGCAGATACGCAGTATTTT. Protein sequence: CASSSTWGGRADTQYF.

This rearrangement joins TRBV12-3 or TRBV12-4 to TRBJ2-3; the match to TRBD2 covers 9 bases. The J segment lost 1 base and the V segment lost 4 bases, leaving 18 bases of the junction unmatched. There are 20 residues in the CDR3. The DNA for the CDR3 is TGTGCCAGCAGTTCCCGGGGAGGGCGATCGGCGGGAGGGGGCACAGATACGCAGTATTTT. Amino acids: CASSSRGGRSAGGGTDTQYF.